The clone carrying this TCR beta chain was detected only once. Its antigen is unidentified. TCRdb re-derived calls from the 5' RACE reads in MiXCR, one entry per CDR3 protein. Of around 340,000 distinct CDR3 sequences listed, about 13% are singletons. These data belong to a study of T-cell memory formation after mild COVID-19. Study details: There were largely donor-specific TCR clusters.

Study-wide results and caveats: Clones contracting day 15 to 85 were balanced CD4/CD8; later expanders leaned CD4+.

CDR1 and CDR2 (germline): SGHTA, FQGNSA. V lost 1 base and J lost 6, with 10 bases in between. The CDR3 loop spans 14 amino acids. The receptor was derived from a man aged 18 to 30 who had mild COVID-19 (a few samples of this study predate the infection). Cell type and time point are not known. The rearrangement uses TRBV7-2 and TRBJ1-5, with D tentatively TRBD1 (5 bases). Sequences were obtained from PBMCs or a T cell subset sorted from them (not recorded which). The CDR3 spells CASSLEQGLQPQHF. The CDR3 DNA reads as TGTGCCAGCAGCTTAGAGCAGGGACTTCAGCCCCAGCATTTT.